These T cell receptor beta chains were read from a single sample in a study of T cells in Graves' hyperthyroidism and ophthalmopathy. From the multiplex PCR reads, TCRdb called clonotypes with MiXCR, one entry per CDR3 protein. The top ten clones hold about 30% of a sample with roughly 300,000 distinct CDR3 sequences, 20% to 25% of them seen once. Material for sequencing was blood. Receptor source: a man aged 40-55 years with Graves' hyperthyroidism that later progressed to Graves' ophthalmopathy. CDR3s include the opening cysteine and the closing phenylalanine or tryptophan. Each record gives: D gene, J gene, clone size, V gene, CDR3 protein, CDR3 DNA. The D gene is left open where the match is weak. The size field is filled for only some rows; it gives once, few, many or a size class.

>TRBD2|TRBJ2-3|many|TRBV4-1
CASSLGGTSGTDTQYF
TGCGCCAGCAGCCTGGGCGGGACTAGCGGCACAGATACGCAGTATTTT
>.|TRBJ1-5|few|TRBV5-5
CASSFSRADQPQHF
TGTGCCAGCAGCTTTTCCAGGGCGGATCAGCCCCAGCATTTT
>TRBD1|TRBJ1-2|many|TRBV20-1
CSADGGQGAPGYTF
TGCAGTGCCGATGGGGGACAGGGGGCGCCTGGCTACACCTTC
>TRBD1|TRBJ1-2|many|TRBV6-5
CASSPGGHYGYTF
TGTGCCAGCAGTCCAGGGGGCCACTATGGCTACACCTTC
>.|TRBJ1-2|many|TRBV5-1
CASSLNTGDGYTF
TGCGCCAGCAGCTTAAATACGGGAGATGGCTACACCTTC
>TRBD2|TRBJ2-5|few|TRBV5-1
CASSSKNLAGQETQYF
TGCGCCAGCAGCTCGAAGAACCTAGCGGGACAGGAGACCCAGTACTTC
>.|TRBJ1-2|many|TRBV6-1
CASSPSLEEGYTF
TGTGCCAGCAGCCCCAGCCTAGAGGAAGGCTACACCTTC
>TRBD1|TRBJ1-1|many|TRBV12-3/TRBV12-4
CASKRTGIDTEAFF
TGTGCCAGCAAGAGGACAGGGATAGACACTGAAGCTTTCTTT
>.|TRBJ2-7|.|TRBV28
CASSPAMIYEQYF
TGTGCCAGCAGCCCCGCGATGATCTACGAGCAGTACTTC
>.|TRBJ2-7|many|TRBV6-1
CASSEGRESYEQYF
TGTGCCAGCAGTGAAGGGAGGGAGTCCTACGAGCAGTACTTC
>.|TRBJ1-2|many|TRBV19
CASSIDVGGYTF
TGTGCCAGTAGTATAGACGTCGGCGGCTACACCTTC
>TRBD1|TRBJ2-7|.|TRBV6-1
CASSIGTGSHEQYF
TGTGCCAGCAGTATCGGGACAGGGTCCCACGAGCAGTACTTC
>TRBD1|TRBJ2-5|.|TRBV10-1
CASSGTTPGQGYETQYF
TGCGCCAGCAGTGGGACCACTCCGGGACAGGGGTACGAGACCCAGTACTTC
>.|TRBJ1-1|many|TRBV12-3/TRBV12-4
CASSDTGQGYAFF
TGTGCCAGCAGTGACACGGGCCAGGGGTACGCTTTCTTT
>TRBD1|TRBJ2-7|.|TRBV19
CASSRSDRNLYEQYF
TGTGCCAGTAGTCGATCGGACAGGAACCTCTACGAGCAGTACTTC
>TRBD1|TRBJ1-2|many|TRBV6-1
CASDSSRTGNNYGYTF
TGTGCCAGCGATTCTAGCCGGACAGGCAACAACTATGGCTACACCTTC
>TRBD1|TRBJ1-1|.|TRBV15
CATSRASRGGSTEAFF
TGTGCCACCAGCAGGGCCTCCAGGGGGGGGAGCACTGAAGCTTTCTTT
>.|TRBJ2-7|.|TRBV28
CASNSGVYEQYF
TGTGCCAGCAATTCAGGGGTCTACGAGCAGTACTTC
>TRBD2|TRBJ2-5|many|TRBV9
CASSVGLAVTQETQYF
TGTGCCAGCAGCGTAGGACTAGCGGTAACCCAAGAGACCCAGTACTTC
>.|TRBJ1-2|many|TRBV15
CATSTSNYGYTF
TGTGCCACCAGCACGAGTAACTATGGCTACACCTTC
>TRBD2|TRBJ2-7|many|TRBV2
CASRLAGEAYEQYF
TGTGCCAGCAGACTAGCGGGAGAGGCCTACGAGCAGTACTTC
>.|TRBJ2-7|many|TRBV4-1
CASSQGRMPPTF
TGCGCCAGCAGCCAGGGGAGGATGCCCCCGACATTC